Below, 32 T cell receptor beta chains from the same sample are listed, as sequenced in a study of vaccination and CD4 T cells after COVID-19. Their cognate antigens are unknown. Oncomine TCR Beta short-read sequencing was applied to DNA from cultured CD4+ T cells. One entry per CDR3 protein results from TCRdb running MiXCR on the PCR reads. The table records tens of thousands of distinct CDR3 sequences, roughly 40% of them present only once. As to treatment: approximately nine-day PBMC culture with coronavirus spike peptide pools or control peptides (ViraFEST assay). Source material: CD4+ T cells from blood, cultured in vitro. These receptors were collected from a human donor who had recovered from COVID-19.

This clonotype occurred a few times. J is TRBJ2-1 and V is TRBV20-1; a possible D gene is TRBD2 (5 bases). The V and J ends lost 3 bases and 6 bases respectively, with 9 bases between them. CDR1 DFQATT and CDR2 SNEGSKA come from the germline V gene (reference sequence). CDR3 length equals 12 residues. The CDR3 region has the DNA TGCAGTGCTAGGAGGGAGTCCAATGAGCAGTTCTTC. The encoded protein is CSARRESNEQFF.

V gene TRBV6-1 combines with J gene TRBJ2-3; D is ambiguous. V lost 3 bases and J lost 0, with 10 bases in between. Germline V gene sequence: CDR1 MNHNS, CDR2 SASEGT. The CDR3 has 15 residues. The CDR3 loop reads CASSEVAVSTDTQYF. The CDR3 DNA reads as TGTGCCAGCAGTGAGGTGGCGGTGAGCACAGATACGCAGTATTTT.

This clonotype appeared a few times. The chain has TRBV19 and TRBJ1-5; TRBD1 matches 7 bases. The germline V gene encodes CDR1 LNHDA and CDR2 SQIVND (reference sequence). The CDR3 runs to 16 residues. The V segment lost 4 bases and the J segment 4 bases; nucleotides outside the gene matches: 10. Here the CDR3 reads CASSKNRGAGNQPQHF. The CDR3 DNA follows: TGTGCCAGTAGTAAAAACAGGGGAGCTGGAAATCAGCCCCAGCATTTT.

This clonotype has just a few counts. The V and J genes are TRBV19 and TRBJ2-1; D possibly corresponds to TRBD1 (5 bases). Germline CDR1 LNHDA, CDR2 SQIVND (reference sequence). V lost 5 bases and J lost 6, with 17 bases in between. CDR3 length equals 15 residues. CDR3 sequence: CASSAQGSVLNEQFF. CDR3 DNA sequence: TGTGCCAGTAGTGCCCAGGGTTCCGTACTCAATGAGCAGTTCTTC.

CDR3 sequence (DNA): TGCAGTGCCTTAGGGGACGCCGGAAACACCATATATTTT. It encodes CSALGDAGNTIYF. The J gene is TRBJ1-3, the V gene TRBV20-1, with D possibly TRBD1 on 5 matching bases. Between the trimmed V and J ends, which lost 6 bases and 4 bases, there was a span of 13 bases. This CDR3 spans 13 amino acids. Per germline, CDR1 DFQATT and CDR2 SNEGSKA (reference sequence).

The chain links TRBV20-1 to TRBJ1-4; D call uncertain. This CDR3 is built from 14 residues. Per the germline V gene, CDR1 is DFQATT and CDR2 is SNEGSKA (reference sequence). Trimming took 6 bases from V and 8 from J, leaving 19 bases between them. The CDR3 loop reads CSAMKMVDLEKLFF. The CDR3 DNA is TGCAGTGCCATGAAAATGGTCGACTTGGAAAAACTGTTTTTT.

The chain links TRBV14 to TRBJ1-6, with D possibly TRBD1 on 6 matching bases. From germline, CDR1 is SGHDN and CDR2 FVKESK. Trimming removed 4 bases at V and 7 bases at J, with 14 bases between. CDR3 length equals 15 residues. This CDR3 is CASSLAGTKNSPLHF. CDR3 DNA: TGTGCCAGCAGCCTCGCCGGGACAAAAAATTCACCCCTCCACTTT. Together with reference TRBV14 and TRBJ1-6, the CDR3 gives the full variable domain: EAGVTQFPSHSVIEKGQTVTLRCDPISGHDNLYWYRRVMGKEIKFLLHFVKESKQDESGMPNNRFLAERTGGTYSTLKVQPAELEDSGVYFCASSLAGTKNSPLHFGNGTRLTVT.

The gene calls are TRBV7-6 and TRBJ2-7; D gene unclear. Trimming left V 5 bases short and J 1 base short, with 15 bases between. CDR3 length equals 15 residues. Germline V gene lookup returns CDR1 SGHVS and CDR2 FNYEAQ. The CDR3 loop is CASSPNGGGSYEQYF. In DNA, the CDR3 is TGTGCCAGCAGCCCAAATGGCGGTGGATCCTACGAGCAGTACTTC.

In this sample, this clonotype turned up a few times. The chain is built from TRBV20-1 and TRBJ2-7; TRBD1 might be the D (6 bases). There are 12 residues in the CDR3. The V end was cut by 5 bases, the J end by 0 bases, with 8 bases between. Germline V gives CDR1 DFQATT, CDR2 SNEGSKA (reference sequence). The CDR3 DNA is TGCAGTGCTGACAGGTACTCCTACGAGCAGTACTTC. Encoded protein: CSADRYSYEQYF.

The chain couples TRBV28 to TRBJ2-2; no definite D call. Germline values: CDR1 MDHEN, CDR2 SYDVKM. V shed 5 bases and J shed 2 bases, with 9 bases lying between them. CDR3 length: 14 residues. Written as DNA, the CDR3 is TGTGCCAGCAGTCCTCGTGAAAACACCGGGGAGCTGTTTTTT. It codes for CASSPRENTGELFF.

The CDR3 is CASSRTVRRELGYEQYF. The CDR3 coding sequence is TGTGCCAGCAGCCGGACAGTGCGGCGGGAGCTAGGCTACGAGCAGTACTTC. The chain carries TRBV5-6 and TRBJ2-7; TRBD2 might be the D (7 bases). The CDR3 loop spans 17 amino acids. The germline V and J ends were trimmed by 4 bases and 3 bases, with 23 bases remaining between them. Germline lookup yields CDR1 SGHDT and CDR2 YYEEEE.

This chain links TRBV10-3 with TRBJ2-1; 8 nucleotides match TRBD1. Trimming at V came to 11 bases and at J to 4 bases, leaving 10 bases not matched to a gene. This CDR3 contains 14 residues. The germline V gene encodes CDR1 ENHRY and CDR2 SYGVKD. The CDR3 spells CAASGTGSYNEQFF. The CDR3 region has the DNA TGTGCCGCCTCCGGGACAGGTTCTTACAATGAGCAGTTCTTC.

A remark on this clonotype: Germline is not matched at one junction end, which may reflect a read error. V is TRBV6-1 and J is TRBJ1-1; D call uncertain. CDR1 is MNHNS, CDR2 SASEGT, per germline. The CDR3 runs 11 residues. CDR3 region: CASSHSLKAFF. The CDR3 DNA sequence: TGCGCCAGCAGTCATTCGCTAAAAGCTTTCTTT.

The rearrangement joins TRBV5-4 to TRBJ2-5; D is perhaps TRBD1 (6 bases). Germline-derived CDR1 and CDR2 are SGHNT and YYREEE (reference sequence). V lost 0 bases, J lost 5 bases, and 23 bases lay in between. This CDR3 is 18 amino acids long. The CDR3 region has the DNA TGTGCCAGCAGCTTGGCCGAGTTACAGGGTACTAGAGGGGAGACCCAGTACTTC. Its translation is CASSLAELQGTRGETQYF.

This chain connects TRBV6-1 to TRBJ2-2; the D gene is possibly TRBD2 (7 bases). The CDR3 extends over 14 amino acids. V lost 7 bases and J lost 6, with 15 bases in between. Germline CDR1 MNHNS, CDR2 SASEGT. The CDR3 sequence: CASKTGRAAGELFF. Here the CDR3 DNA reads TGTGCCAGCAAAACAGGGAGGGCAGCCGGGGAGCTGTTTTTT.

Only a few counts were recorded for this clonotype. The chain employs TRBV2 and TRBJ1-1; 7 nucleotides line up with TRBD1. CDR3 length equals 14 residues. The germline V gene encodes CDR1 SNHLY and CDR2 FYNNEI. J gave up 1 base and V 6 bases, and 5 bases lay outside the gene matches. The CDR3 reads CASRAGTANTEAFF. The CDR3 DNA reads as TGTGCCAGCAGGGCCGGGACAGCGAACACTGAAGCTTTCTTT.

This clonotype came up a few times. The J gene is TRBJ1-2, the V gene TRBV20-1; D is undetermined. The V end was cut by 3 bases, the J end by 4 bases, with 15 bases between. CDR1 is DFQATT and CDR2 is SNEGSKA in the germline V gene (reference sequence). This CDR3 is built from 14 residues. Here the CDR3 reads CSARAGVTSYGYTF. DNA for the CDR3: TGCAGTGCTAGGGCGGGCGTGACCTCCTATGGCTACACCTTC.

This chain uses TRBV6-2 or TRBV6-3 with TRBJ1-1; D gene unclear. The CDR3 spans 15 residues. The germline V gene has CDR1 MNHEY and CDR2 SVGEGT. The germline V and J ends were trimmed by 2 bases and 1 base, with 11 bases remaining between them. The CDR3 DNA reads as TGTGCCAGCAGTTACCTTCGGGATTGGAACACTGAAGCTTTCTTT. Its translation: CASSYLRDWNTEAFF.

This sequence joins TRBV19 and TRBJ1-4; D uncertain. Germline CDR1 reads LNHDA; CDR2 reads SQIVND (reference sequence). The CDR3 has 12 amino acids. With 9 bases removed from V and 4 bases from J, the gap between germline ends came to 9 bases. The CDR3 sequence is CASVGDNEKLFF. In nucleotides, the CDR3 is TGTGCCAGCGTCGGTGATAATGAAAAACTGTTTTTT.

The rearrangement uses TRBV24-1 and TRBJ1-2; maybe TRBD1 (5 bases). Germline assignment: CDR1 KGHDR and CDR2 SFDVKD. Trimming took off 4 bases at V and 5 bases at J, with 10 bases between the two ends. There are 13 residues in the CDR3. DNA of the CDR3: TGTGCCACCAGTGACAGGGCGTCATATGGCTACACCTTC. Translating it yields CATSDRASYGYTF.

The chain's CDR3 is CASSLALGNTGELFF. CDR3 DNA sequence: TGTGCCAGCAGCTTAGCCCTTGGAAACACCGGGGAGCTGTTTTTT. The chain uses TRBV7-9 and TRBJ2-2; D unresolved. Germline V gene sequence: CDR1 SEHNR, CDR2 FQNEAQ (reference sequence). V lost 0 bases and J 2 bases, leaving 7 bases between the germline ends. The CDR3 consists of 15 residues.

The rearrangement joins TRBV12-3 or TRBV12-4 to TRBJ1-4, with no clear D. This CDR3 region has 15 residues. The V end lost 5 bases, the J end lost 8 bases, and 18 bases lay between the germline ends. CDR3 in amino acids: CASSETGNGNEKLFF. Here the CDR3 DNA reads TGTGCCAGCAGTGAGACGGGGAATGGTAACGAAAAACTGTTTTTT.

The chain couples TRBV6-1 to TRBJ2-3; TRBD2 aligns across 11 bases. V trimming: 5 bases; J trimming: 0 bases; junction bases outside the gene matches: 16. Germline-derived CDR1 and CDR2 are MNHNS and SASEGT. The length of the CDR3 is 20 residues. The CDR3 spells CASSRSGLGLADPSTDTQYF. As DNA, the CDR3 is TGTGCCAGCAGTCGCTCCGGTTTGGGACTAGCGGACCCTAGCACAGATACGCAGTATTTT.

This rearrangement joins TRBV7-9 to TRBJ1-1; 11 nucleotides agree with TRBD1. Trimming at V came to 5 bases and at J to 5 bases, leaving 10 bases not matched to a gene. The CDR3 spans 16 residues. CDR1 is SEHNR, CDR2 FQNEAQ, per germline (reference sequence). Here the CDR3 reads CASSRPGDRGRTEAFF. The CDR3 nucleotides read TGTGCCAGCAGCCGGCCCGGGGACAGGGGGAGGACTGAAGCTTTCTTT.

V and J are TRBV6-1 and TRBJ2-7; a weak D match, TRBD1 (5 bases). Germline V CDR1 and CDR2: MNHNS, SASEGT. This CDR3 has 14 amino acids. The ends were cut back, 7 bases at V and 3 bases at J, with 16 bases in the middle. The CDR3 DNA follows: TGTGCCAGCACCCCAAGCAGGGATTACTACGAGCAGTACTTC. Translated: CASTPSRDYYEQYF.

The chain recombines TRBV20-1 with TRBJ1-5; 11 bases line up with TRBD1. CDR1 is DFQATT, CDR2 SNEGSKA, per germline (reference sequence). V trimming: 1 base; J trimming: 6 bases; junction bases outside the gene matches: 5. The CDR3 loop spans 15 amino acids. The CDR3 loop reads CSARAGTGGSQPQHF. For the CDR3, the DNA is TGCAGTGCTAGAGCCGGGACAGGGGGTTCTCAGCCCCAGCATTTT.

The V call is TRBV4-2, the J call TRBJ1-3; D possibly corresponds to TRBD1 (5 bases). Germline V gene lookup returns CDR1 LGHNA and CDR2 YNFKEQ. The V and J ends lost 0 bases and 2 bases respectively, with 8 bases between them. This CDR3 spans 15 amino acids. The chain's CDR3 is CASSQDRQPGNTIYF. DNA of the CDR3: TGTGCCAGCAGCCAAGATAGACAGCCTGGAAACACCATATATTTT.

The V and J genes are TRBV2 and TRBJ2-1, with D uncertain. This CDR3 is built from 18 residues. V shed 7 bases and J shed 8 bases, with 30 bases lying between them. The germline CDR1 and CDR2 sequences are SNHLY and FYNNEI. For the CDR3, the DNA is TGTGCCAGCACCCTAACGCCCCACAGTATTAGCCTGAGAGATGAGCAGTTCTTC. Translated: CASTLTPHSISLRDEQFF. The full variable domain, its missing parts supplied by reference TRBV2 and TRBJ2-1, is EPEVTQTPSHQVTQMGQEVILRCVPISNHLYFYWYRQILGQKVEFLVSFYNNEISEKSEIFDDQFSVERPDGSNFTLKIRSTKLEDSAMYFCASTLTPHSISLRDEQFFGPGTRLTVL.

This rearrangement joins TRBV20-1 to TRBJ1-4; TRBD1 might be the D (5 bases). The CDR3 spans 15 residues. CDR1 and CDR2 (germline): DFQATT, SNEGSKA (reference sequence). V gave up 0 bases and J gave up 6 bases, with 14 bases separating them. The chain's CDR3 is CSARDQRGDHEKLFF. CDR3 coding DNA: TGCAGTGCTAGAGATCAAAGAGGGGACCATGAAAAACTGTTTTTT.

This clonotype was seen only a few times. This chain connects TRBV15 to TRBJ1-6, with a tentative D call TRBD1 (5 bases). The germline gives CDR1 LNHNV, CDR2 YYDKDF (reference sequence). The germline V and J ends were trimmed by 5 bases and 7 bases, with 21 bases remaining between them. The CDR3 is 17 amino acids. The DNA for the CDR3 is TGTGCCACCAGCCCGAAAATTATCGGGGACGGAAATTCACCCCTCCACTTT. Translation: CATSPKIIGDGNSPLHF.

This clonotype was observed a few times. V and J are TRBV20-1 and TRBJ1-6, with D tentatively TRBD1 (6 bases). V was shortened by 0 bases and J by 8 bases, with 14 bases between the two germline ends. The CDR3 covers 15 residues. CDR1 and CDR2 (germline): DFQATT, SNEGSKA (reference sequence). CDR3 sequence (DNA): TGCAGTGCTAGAGATCTCTTGGCAGGGGATTCACCCCTCCACTTT. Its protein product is CSARDLLAGDSPLHF.

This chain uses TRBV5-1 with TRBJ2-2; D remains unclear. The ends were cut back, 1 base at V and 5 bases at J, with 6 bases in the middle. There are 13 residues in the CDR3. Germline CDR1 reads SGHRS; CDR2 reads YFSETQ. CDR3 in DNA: TGCGCCAGCAGCTTGAGGGCGACCGGGGAGCTGTTTTTT. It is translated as CASSLRATGELFF.